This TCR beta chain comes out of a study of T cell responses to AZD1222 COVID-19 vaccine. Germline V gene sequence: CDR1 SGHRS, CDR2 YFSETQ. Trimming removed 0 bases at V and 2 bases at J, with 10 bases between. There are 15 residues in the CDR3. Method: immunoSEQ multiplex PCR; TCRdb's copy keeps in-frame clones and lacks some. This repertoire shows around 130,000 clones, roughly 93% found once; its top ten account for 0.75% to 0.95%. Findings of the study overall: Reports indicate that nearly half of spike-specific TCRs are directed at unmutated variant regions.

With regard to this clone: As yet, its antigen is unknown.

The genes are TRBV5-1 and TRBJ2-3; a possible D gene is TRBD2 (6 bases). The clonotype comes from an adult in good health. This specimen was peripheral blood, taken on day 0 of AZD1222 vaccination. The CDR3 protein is CASSLGTSHTDTQYF. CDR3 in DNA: TGCGCCAGCAGCTTGGGAACTAGCCACACAGATACGCAGTATTTT.